These 11 T cell receptor beta chains share one sample of origin, sequenced in a study of monozygotic twins with inflammatory bowel disease. TCRdb re-called the 5' RACE reads; every CDR3 protein appears as one record, without DNA. This sample contains 300,000 to 350,000 distinct CDR3 sequences. The sample was blood. Every receptor here comes from a human donor with ulcerative colitis or Crohn's disease, or a healthy co-twin of an affected twin (not recorded which).

The rearrangement links TRBV15 to TRBJ2-2; TCRdb selects TRBD1, and the lack of DNA leaves this call unchecked. The CDR3 consists of 14 residues. CDR1 LNHNV and CDR2 YYDKDF come from the germline V gene (reference sequence). This CDR3 is CATNLGGDHGELFF.

V is TRBV5-6 and J is TRBJ2-1; the TCRdb D gene call, TRBD2, has no DNA to confirm it. The CDR3 runs 16 residues. Germline V lookup: CDR1 SGHDT, CDR2 YYEEEE. This CDR3 is CASSLGASGSSGEQFF.

The V call is TRBV5-5, the J call TRBJ1-1; TCRdb indicates TRBD1, and absent DNA this call remains unverified. Germline CDR1 is SGHKS and CDR2 is YYEKEE (reference sequence). This CDR3 region has 13 residues. The CDR3 is CASSDRGATEAFF.

This rearrangement joins TRBV5-5 to TRBJ1-1. This CDR3 spans 14 amino acids. Germline loops: CDR1 SGHKS, CDR2 YYEKEE (reference sequence). The CDR3 loop reads CASSQNWDSREAFF. Based on the CDR3 plus reference TRBV5-5 and TRBJ1-1, the full variable domain is DAGVTQSPTHLIKTRGQQVTLRCSPISGHKSVSWYQQVLGQGPQFIFQYYEKEERGRGNFPDRFSARQFPNYSSELNVNALLLGDSALYLCASSQNWDSREAFFGQGTRLTVV.

The chain uses TRBV2 and TRBJ1-2; there is no DNA to check the TCRdb D call of TRBD1. The germline V gene has CDR1 SNHLY and CDR2 FYNNEI. This CDR3 has 15 amino acids. The CDR3 loop reads CASRPSGTGLYGYTF.

The rearrangement joins TRBV9 to TRBJ1-3. The CDR3 is 15 residues long. Germline loops: CDR1 SGDLS, CDR2 YYNGEE. The CDR3 protein is CASSVHGSSGNTIYF.

The chain combines TRBV5-1 with TRBJ2-3; the TCRdb call, TRBD1, lacks DNA for checking. CDR1 is SGHRS, CDR2 YFSETQ, per germline. The CDR3 length is 15 residues. The CDR3 spells CASSLGDGSTDTQYF.

The chain is built from TRBV5-1 and TRBJ2-7. Germline lookup yields CDR1 SGHRS and CDR2 YFSETQ. The CDR3 has 13 amino acids. The CDR3 region is CASSVSIGHEQYF.

J is TRBJ1-1 and V is TRBV3-1. Germline CDR1 is LGHDT and CDR2 is YNNKEL (reference sequence). This CDR3 spans 11 amino acids. The CDR3 sequence is CASSQQTEAFF.

V gene TRBV12-3 or TRBV12-4 combines with J gene TRBJ2-5; TCRdb picks TRBD1, but there is no DNA to check that call. The CDR3 loop spans 15 amino acids. CDR3 loop: CASSLAVSRAETQYF.

The gene calls are TRBV7-6 and TRBJ2-2; lacking DNA, the TRBD1 call made by TCRdb goes unchecked. This CDR3 is 14 amino acids long. Per germline, CDR1 SGHVS and CDR2 FNYEAQ. Here the CDR3 reads CASSSGQLSGELFF.